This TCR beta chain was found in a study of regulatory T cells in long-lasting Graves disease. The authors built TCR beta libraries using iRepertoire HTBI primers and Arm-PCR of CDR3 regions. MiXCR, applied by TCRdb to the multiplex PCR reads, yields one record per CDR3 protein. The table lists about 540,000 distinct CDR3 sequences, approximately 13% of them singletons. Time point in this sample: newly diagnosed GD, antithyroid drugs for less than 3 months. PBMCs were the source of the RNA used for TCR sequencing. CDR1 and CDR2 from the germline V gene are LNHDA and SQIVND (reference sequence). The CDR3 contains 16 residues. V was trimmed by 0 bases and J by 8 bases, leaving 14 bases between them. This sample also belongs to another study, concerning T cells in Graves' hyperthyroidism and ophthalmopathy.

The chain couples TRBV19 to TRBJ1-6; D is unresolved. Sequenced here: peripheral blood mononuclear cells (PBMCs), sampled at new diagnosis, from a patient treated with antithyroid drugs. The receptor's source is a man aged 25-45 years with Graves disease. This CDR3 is CASSIDGGPGHSPLHF. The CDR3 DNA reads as TGTGCCAGTAGTATAGATGGTGGACCCGGGCATTCACCCCTCCACTTT.